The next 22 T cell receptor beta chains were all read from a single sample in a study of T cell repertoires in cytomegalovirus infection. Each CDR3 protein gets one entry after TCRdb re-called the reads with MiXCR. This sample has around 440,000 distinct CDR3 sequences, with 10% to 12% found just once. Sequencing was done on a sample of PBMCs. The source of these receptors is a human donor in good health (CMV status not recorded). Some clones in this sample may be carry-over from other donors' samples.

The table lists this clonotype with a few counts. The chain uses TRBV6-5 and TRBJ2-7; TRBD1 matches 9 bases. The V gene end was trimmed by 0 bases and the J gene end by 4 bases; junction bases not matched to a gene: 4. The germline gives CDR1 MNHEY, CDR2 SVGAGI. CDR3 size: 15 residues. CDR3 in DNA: TGTGCCAGCAGTTACTCCTGGACAGGGGCATACGAGCAGTACTTC. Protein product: CASSYSWTGAYEQYF.

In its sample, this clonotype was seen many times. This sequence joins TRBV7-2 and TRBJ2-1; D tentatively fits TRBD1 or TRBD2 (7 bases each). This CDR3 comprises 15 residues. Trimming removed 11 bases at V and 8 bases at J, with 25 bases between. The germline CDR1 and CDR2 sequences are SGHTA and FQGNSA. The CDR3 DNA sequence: TGTGCCGTCAGTCCCGGGGCAGGGGGGGTCCATGAGCAGTTCTTC. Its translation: CAVSPGAGGVHEQFF. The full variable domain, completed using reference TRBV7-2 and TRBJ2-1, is GAGVSQSPSNKVTEKGKDVELRCDPISGHTALYWYRQSLGQGLEFLIYFQGNSAPDKSGLPSDRFSAERTGGSVSTLTIQRTQQEDSAVYLCAVSPGAGGVHEQFFGPGTRLTVL.

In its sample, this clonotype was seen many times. Here the CDR3 reads CASSQARAGAGNEQFF. DNA for the CDR3: TGTGCCAGCAGCCAAGCTCGGGCAGGGGCAGGCAATGAGCAGTTCTTC. This chain joins TRBV14 and TRBJ2-1; tentative D call: TRBD1 (6 bases). Germline V gives CDR1 SGHDN, CDR2 FVKESK. This CDR3 has 16 amino acids. The V and J ends lost 1 base and 6 bases respectively, with 16 bases between them.

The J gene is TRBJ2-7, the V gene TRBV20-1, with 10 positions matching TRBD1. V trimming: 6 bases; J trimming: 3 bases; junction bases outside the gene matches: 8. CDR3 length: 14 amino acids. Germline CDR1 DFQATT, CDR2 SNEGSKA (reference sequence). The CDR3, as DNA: TGCAGTGCGTCGGGACAGGGGCTAGTCTACGAGCAGTACTTC. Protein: CSASGQGLVYEQYF.

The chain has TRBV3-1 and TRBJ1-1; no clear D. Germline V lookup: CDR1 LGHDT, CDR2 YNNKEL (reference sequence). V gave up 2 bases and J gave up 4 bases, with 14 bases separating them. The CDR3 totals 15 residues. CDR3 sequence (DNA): TGTGCCAGCAGCCAACGTAGCCCACCAGCCACTGAAGCTTTCTTT. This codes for CASSQRSPPATEAFF.

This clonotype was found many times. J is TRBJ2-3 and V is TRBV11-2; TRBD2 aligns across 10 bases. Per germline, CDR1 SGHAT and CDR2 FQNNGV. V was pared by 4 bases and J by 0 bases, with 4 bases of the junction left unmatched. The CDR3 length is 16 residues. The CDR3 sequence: CASSSTTSGSTDTQYF. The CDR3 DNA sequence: TGTGCCAGCAGCTCAACGACTAGCGGGAGCACAGATACGCAGTATTTT.

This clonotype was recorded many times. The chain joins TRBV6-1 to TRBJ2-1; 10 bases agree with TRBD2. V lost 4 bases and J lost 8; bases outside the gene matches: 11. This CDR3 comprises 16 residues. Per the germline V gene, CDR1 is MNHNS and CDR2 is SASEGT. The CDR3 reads CASSAPSQRGGHEQFF. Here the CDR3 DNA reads TGTGCCAGCAGTGCACCCTCCCAGCGGGGGGGTCATGAGCAGTTCTTC.

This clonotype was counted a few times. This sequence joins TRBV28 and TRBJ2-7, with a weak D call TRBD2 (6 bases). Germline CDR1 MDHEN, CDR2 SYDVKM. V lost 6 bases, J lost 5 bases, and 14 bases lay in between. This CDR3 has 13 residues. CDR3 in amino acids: CASSYGGRDEQYF. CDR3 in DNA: TGTGCCAGCAGCTATGGAGGGCGGGACGAGCAGTACTTC.

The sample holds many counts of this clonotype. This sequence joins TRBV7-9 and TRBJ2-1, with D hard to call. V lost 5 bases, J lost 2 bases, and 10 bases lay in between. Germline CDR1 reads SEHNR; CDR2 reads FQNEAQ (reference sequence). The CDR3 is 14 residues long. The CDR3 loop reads CASSQDGTYNEQFF. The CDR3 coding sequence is TGTGCCAGCAGCCAGGACGGAACCTACAATGAGCAGTTCTTC.

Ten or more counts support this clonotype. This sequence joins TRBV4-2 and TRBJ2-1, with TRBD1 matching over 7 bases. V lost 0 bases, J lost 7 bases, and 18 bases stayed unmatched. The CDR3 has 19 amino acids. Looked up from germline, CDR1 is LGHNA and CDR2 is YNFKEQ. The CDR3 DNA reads TGTGCCAGCAGCCAAGATGGGCTGAGGGGGCAGTTAGGTAAAAATGAGCAGTTCTTC. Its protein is CASSQDGLRGQLGKNEQFF.

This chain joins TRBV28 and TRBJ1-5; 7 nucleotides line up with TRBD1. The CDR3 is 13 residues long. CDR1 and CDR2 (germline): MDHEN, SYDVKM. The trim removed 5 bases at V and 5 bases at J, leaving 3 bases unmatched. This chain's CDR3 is CASSGQDDQPQHF. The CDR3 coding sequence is TGTGCCAGCAGTGGACAGGACGATCAGCCCCAGCATTTT.

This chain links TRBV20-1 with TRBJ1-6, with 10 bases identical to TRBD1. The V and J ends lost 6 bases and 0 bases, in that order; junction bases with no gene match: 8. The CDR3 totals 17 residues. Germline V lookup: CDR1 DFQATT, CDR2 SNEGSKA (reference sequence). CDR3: CSARQGASSSYNSPLHF. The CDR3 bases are TGCAGTGCGAGACAGGGGGCGTCTAGCTCCTATAATTCACCCCTCCACTTT.

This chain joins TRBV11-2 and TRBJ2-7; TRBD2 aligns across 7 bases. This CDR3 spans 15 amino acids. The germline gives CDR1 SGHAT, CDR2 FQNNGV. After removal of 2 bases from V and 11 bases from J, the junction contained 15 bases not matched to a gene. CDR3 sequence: CASSLYPRGELKKYF. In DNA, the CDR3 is TGTGCCAGCAGCTTATACCCCCGGGGGGAGTTAAAGAAGTACTTC.

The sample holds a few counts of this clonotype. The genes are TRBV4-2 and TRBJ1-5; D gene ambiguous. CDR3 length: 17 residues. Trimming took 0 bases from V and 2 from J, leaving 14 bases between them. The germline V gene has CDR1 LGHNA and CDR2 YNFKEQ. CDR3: CASSQDRRPYGNQPQHF. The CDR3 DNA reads TGTGCCAGCAGCCAAGATCGCAGGCCCTACGGCAATCAGCCCCAGCATTTT.

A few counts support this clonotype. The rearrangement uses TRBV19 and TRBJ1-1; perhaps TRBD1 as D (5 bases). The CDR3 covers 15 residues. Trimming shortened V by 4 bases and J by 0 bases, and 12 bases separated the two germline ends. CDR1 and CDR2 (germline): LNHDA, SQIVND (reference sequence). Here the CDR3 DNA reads TGTGCCAGTAGTAAGCTAGGGGCCTTGAACACTGAAGCTTTCTTT. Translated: CASSKLGALNTEAFF.

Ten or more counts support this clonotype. CDR3 DNA: TGTGCCAGCAGTTTAAGGGCCGGGGGTTCACCCCTCCACTTT. Translated: CASSLRAGGSPLHF. The chain uses TRBV12-3 or TRBV12-4 and TRBJ1-6; perhaps TRBD1 as D (5 bases). Trimming removed 2 bases from V and 9 bases from J, with 11 bases in between. The CDR3 covers 14 residues.

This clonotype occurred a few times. The CDR3 region is CASSAGPGATDTQYF. The DNA of the CDR3 is TGTGCCAGCAGCGCGGGTCCCGGGGCGACAGATACGCAGTATTTT. The genes are TRBV9 and TRBJ2-3, with D possibly being TRBD1 or TRBD2 (5 bases each). There are 15 residues in the CDR3. Germline V CDR1 and CDR2: SGDLS, YYNGEE. V lost 3 bases and J lost 3, with 14 bases in between. Looking up the rest from reference TRBV9 and TRBJ2-3 gives the full variable domain: DSGVTQTPKHLITATGQRVTLRCSPRSGDLSVYWYQQSLDQGLQFLIQYYNGEERAKGNILERFSAQQFPDLHSELNLSSLELGDSALYFCASSAGPGATDTQYFGPGTRLTVL.

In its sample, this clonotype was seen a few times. The CDR3 sequence is CASSTEGEKLFF. The CDR3, as DNA: TGTGCCAGCTCAACTGAGGGGGAGAAACTGTTTTTT. J is TRBJ1-4 and V is TRBV18; possible D gene TRBD1, 6 bases. CDR1 is KGHSH and CDR2 is LQKENI in the germline V gene. This CDR3 comprises 12 residues. With 5 bases removed from V and 11 bases from J, the gap between germline ends came to 12 bases. The complete variable domain, with remaining parts taken from reference TRBV18 and TRBJ1-4, reads NAGVMQNPRHLVRRRGQEARLRCSPMKGHSHVYWYRQLPEEGLKFMVYLQKENIIDESGMPKERFSAEFPKEGPSILRIQQVVRGDSAAYFCASSTEGEKLFFGSGTQLSVL.

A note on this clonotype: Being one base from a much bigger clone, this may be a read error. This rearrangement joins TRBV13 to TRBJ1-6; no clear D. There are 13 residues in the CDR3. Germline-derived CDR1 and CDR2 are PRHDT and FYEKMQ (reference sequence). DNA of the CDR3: TGTGCCAGCAGCTTAGGAGGCGGTTCACCCCCCCACTTT. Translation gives CASSLGGGSPPHF. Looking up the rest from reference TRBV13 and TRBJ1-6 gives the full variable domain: AAGVIQSPRHLIKEKRETATLKCYPIPRHDTVYWYQQGPGQDPQFLISFYEKMQSDKGSIPDRFSAQQFSDYHSELNMSSLELGDSALYFCASSLGGGSPPHFGNGTRLTVT.

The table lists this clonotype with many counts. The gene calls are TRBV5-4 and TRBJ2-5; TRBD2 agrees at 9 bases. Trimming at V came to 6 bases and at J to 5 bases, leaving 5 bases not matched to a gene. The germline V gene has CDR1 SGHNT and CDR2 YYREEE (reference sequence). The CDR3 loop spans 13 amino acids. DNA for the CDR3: TGTGCCAGCAACCTAGCGGGGTACGAGACCCAGTACTTC. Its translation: CASNLAGYETQYF.

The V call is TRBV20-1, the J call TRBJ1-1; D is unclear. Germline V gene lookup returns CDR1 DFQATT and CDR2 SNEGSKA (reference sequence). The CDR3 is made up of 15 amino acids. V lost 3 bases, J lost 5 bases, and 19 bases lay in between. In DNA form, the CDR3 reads TGCAGTGCTAGTGGGTACCGCAGGCGAGAAACTGAAGCTTTCTTT. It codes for CSASGYRRRETEAFF.

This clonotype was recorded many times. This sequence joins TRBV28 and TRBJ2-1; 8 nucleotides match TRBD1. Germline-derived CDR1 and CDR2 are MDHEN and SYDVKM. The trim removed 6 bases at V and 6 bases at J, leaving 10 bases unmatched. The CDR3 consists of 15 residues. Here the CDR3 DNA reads TGTGCCAGCAGCCCTCTAGGACAGGGACCCAATGAGCAGTTCTTC. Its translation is CASSPLGQGPNEQFF. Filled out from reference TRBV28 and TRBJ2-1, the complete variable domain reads DVKVTQSSRYLVKRTGEKVFLECVQDMDHENMFWYRQDPGLGLRLIYFSYDVKMKEKGDIPEGYSVSREKKERFSLILESASTNQTSMYLCASSPLGQGPNEQFFGPGTRLTVL.